Included here is one T cell receptor beta chain sequence, with context. This specimen belongs to a study of blood T cell repertoires in COVID-19. Study overall: Acute-phase and convalescent COVID-19 samples originated in the United States, Italy and Spain. From T cells, B-cell-depleted T cells, or PBMCs came the material, which was cDNA or gDNA.

Study processing details: Counts of nucleated cells, estimated from reference gene primer amplification, were obtained. The table came from immunoSEQ multiplex PCR; TCRdb's copy has only in-frame clones and leaves some out. V and J calls and clone size are copied from that table; D and trimming were computed from the DNA. This table has about 160,000 clones, about four fifths appearing once. V lost 7 bases, J lost 6 bases, and 7 bases stayed unmatched. The CDR3 extends over 14 amino acids. Germline loops: CDR1 SQVTM, CDR2 ANQGSEA. The receptor was isolated from a man in his sixties or seventies who had recovered from COVID-19. V usage is TRBV29-1 and J usage is TRBJ1-4; 11 positions match TRBD1. The sequenced material came from peripheral blood. The chain's CDR3 is CSASPGQGDEKLFF. CDR3 in DNA: TGCAGCGCTTCTCCGGGACAGGGGGATGAAAAACTGTTTTTT.